These 18 T cell receptor beta chains were sequenced from one sample in a study of T-cell reconstitution after alpha-beta-depleted transplantation in children. Preparing the TCRbeta library involved the use of unique molecular identifiers. TCRdb re-derived calls from the PCR reads in MiXCR, one entry per CDR3 protein. The sample includes about 610,000 distinct CDR3 sequences, about 10% seen only once; the top ten take 4%. The material was PBMCs from the stem cell graft donor, obtained from the stem cell graft. The source is a human donor who donated a stem cell graft to a child with acute myeloid leukemia.

This clonotype was recorded a few times. J is TRBJ2-3 and V is TRBV30, with 7 bases identical to TRBD1. The CDR3 length is 16 residues. The V gene's germline CDR1 is GTSNPN and CDR2 SVGIG (reference sequence). V lost 2 bases, J lost 0 bases, and 8 bases stayed unmatched. CDR3 bases: TGTGCCTGGAGTACAGGGGCAGGCATTAGCACAGATACGCAGTATTTT. Translating it yields CAWSTGAGISTDTQYF.

This rearrangement joins TRBV25-1 to TRBJ2-5; 7 bases agree with TRBD1. This CDR3 has 13 residues. V lost 4 bases and J lost 5; bases outside the gene matches: 4. Germline CDR1 and CDR2: MGHDK and SYGVNS. For the CDR3, the DNA is TGTGCCAGCAGTGTCGCAGGGGGTGAGACCCAGTACTTC. It encodes CASSVAGGETQYF.

This clonotype was observed a few times. The chain combines TRBV2 with TRBJ1-1; no clear D gene. The length of the CDR3 is 10 residues. Germline V gene sequence: CDR1 SNHLY, CDR2 FYNNEI. Trimming stripped 8 bases from V and 8 bases from J, with 9 bases between. The CDR3 sequence is CASLLAEAFF. DNA for the CDR3: TGTGCCAGCTTGCTAGCCGAAGCTTTCTTT.

This clonotype has only a few counts. The J gene is TRBJ2-1, the V gene TRBV6-1, with 7 bases fitting TRBD2. From germline, CDR1 is MNHNS and CDR2 SASEGT. V shed 3 bases and J 7 bases; nucleotides not matched to a gene: 0. CDR3 length: 12 residues. CDR3 in amino acids: CASSEGLNEQFF. CDR3 nucleotides: TGTGCCAGCAGTGAGGGACTAAATGAGCAGTTCTTC.

This clonotype was observed at least ten times. This chain connects TRBV12-3 or TRBV12-4 to TRBJ2-7; TRBD2 matches at 7 bases. The CDR3 covers 13 residues. V trimming: 5 bases; J trimming: 1 base; junction bases outside the gene matches: 2. CDR3 nucleotide sequence: TGTGCCAGCAGTCGGGACTATTCCTACGAGCAGTACTTC. Its translation: CASSRDYSYEQYF.

The V gene is TRBV15, the J gene TRBJ1-4; perhaps TRBD1 as D (5 bases). Germline-derived CDR1 and CDR2 are LNHNV and YYDKDF (reference sequence). The CDR3 contains 14 residues. V was cut by 5 bases and J by 6 bases, with 13 bases left in between. The chain's CDR3 is CATSETRGYEKLFF. The DNA of the CDR3 is TGTGCCACCAGCGAGACACGGGGGTATGAAAAACTGTTTTTT.

Comments on this clonotype: It may be a read error: a sequence one base away is much more abundant. V usage is TRBV7-6 and J usage is TRBJ2-2; 7 bases agree with TRBD2. Trimming cost V 2 bases and J 9 bases; bases outside gene matches: 12. The CDR3 has 16 amino acids. Germline V gene sequence: CDR1 SGHVS, CDR2 FNYEAQ. Here the CDR3 reads CASSLSLSGIGRELFF. The CDR3 bases are TGTGCCAGCAGCTTATCTCTGAGCGGGATCGGGCGGGAGCTGTTTTTT. Full variable domain (rest looked up from reference TRBV7-6 and TRBJ2-2): GAGVSQSPRYKVTKRGQDVALRCDPISGHVSLYWYRQALGQGPEFLTYFNYEAQQDKSGLPNDRFSAERPEGSISTLTIQRTEQRDSAMYRCASSLSLSGIGRELFFGEGSRLTVL.

In nucleotides, the CDR3 is TGTGCCAGTCTGAATCAAAACAGGGGCACTGAAGCTTTCTTT. Translated: CASLNQNRGTEAFF. The V and J genes are TRBV19 and TRBJ1-1; the match to TRBD1 covers 7 bases. This CDR3 region has 14 residues. Trimming took 8 bases from V and 4 from J; bases not matched to a gene: 10. CDR1 and CDR2 (germline): LNHDA, SQIVND (reference sequence).

In this sample, this clonotype turned up a few times. The chain links TRBV9 to TRBJ2-2, with TRBD2 matching 8 bases. Germline CDR1 reads SGDLS; CDR2 reads YYNGEE. The V gene end was trimmed by 4 bases and the J gene end by 5 bases; junction bases not matched to a gene: 25. This CDR3 spans 21 amino acids. CDR3 sequence (DNA): TGTGCCAGCAGCCCGAGTCGGAGGGCTAGCGGGCTGAGATTGGGAACCGGGGAGCTGTTTTTT. It encodes CASSPSRRASGLRLGTGELFF.

The chain recombines TRBV6-2 or TRBV6-3 with TRBJ2-7; tentatively, D is TRBD1 (5 bases). Trimming left V 5 bases short and J 7 bases short, with 12 bases between. Germline-derived CDR1 and CDR2 are MNHEY and SVGEGT. This CDR3 has 12 residues. In nucleotides, the CDR3 is TGTGCCAGCAGTGATACTCAGGGTGAGCAGTACTTC. Translating gives CASSDTQGEQYF.

This clonotype appeared many times. The rearrangement joins TRBV20-1 to TRBJ2-1; 8 bases fit TRBD2. Looked up from germline, CDR1 is DFQATT and CDR2 is SNEGSKA (reference sequence). The V gene end was trimmed by 6 bases and the J gene end by 9 bases; junction bases not matched to a gene: 4. This CDR3 has 11 amino acids. CDR3 sequence reads: CSAGLASEQFF. CDR3 DNA: TGCAGTGCCGGACTAGCCAGTGAGCAGTTCTTC.

This clonotype was found a few times. The chain combines TRBV7-2 with TRBJ2-5; 16 bases agree with TRBD2. The germline gives CDR1 SGHTA, CDR2 FQGNSA. Trimming at V came to 5 bases and at J to 5 bases, leaving 8 bases not matched to a gene. This CDR3 has 17 amino acids. CDR3 DNA sequence: TGTGCCAGCAGCCAAGGGACTAGCGGGAGGGCCGTGGAGACCCAGTACTTC. This codes for CASSQGTSGRAVETQYF.

There are many counts of this clonotype. The chain uses TRBV28 and TRBJ2-2; D unclear. Germline-derived CDR1 and CDR2 are MDHEN and SYDVKM. This CDR3 region has 13 residues. CDR3: CGSDGGNTGELFF. The CDR3 DNA sequence: TGTGGGTCGGACGGCGGGAACACCGGGGAGCTGTTTTTT.

This clonotype was found many times. The chain uses TRBV12-3 or TRBV12-4 and TRBJ2-3, with D hard to call. CDR3 length equals 11 residues. Trimming stripped 3 bases from V and 5 bases from J, with 3 bases between. The CDR3 nucleotides are TGTGCCAGCAGTTTTTTAGATACGCAGTATTTT. Amino acids: CASSFLDTQYF.

This clonotype was recorded many times. The V gene is TRBV29-1, the J gene TRBJ2-5; no clear D. The ends were cut back, 7 bases at V and 0 bases at J, with 6 bases in the middle. Germline V gene data show CDR1 as SQVTM and CDR2 as ANQGSEA. The CDR3 is 11 amino acids. CDR3 sequence: CSGGNQETQYF. CDR3 in DNA: TGCAGCGGGGGAAACCAAGAGACCCAGTACTTC. The full variable domain, its missing parts supplied by reference TRBV29-1 and TRBJ2-5, is SAVISQKPSRDICQRGTSLTIQCQVDSQVTMMFWYRQQPGQSLTLIATANQGSEATYESGFVIDKFPISRPNLTFSTLTVSNMSPEDSSIYLCSGGNQETQYFGPGTRLLVL.

At least ten counts were recorded for this clonotype. The chain joins TRBV20-1 to TRBJ2-3; no definite D call. CDR3 length equals 11 residues. Germline loops: CDR1 DFQATT, CDR2 SNEGSKA (reference sequence). V was trimmed by 7 bases and J by 2 bases, leaving 7 bases between them. The CDR3: CSVRVTDTQYF. The CDR3 DNA follows: TGCAGTGTACGGGTCACAGATACGCAGTATTTT.

In its sample, this clonotype was seen a few times. The rearrangement links TRBV29-1 to TRBJ2-7; D remains ambiguous. Trimming shortened V by 0 bases and J by 6 bases, and 9 bases separated the two germline ends. The CDR3 has 12 amino acids. CDR1 is SQVTM and CDR2 is ANQGSEA in the germline V gene. The CDR3 nucleotides are TGCAGCGTTGAAGAGGGCCCCCTCGAGCAGTACTTC. Translation: CSVEEGPLEQYF.

This chain links TRBV2 with TRBJ2-2; no clear D. Trimming left V 3 bases short and J 7 bases short, with 9 bases between. Germline values: CDR1 SNHLY, CDR2 FYNNEI. The CDR3 consists of 13 residues. The CDR3 protein is CASSDQTVGELFF. The DNA for the CDR3 is TGTGCCAGCAGTGATCAGACTGTCGGGGAGCTGTTTTTT.